This T cell receptor beta chain was sequenced in a study of cytomegalovirus exposure and HLA in healthy donors. Study summary: Drawn from HLA-typed donors, around 85 million unique TCRs were held in an early data release. General study results and limits: A highly shared variant cluster was judged a likely technical artifact. Earlier analysis looked at TCR beta V segments, and most were productive about 87% or about 30% of the time.

Healthy people donating bone marrow made up the donors. The PCR used 60 Vbeta and 13 Jbeta primers. This table comes from immunoSEQ multiplex PCR, and its TCRdb copy is limited to in-frame clones, with some not included. The table shows about 98,000 clones, with about 76% occurring only once. Regarding this clone: Its antigen is still unknown.

This CDR3 spans 11 amino acids. Per germline, CDR1 SGHAT and CDR2 FQNNGV. Trimming took off 5 bases at V and 6 bases at J, with 6 bases between the two ends. This sequence was found in a human donor in good health. Sequencing used PBMCs. V is TRBV11-2 and J is TRBJ2-3; D not resolved. This chain's CDR3 is CASSPADTQYF. DNA for the CDR3: TGTGCCAGCAGCCCCGCGGATACGCAGTATTTT.